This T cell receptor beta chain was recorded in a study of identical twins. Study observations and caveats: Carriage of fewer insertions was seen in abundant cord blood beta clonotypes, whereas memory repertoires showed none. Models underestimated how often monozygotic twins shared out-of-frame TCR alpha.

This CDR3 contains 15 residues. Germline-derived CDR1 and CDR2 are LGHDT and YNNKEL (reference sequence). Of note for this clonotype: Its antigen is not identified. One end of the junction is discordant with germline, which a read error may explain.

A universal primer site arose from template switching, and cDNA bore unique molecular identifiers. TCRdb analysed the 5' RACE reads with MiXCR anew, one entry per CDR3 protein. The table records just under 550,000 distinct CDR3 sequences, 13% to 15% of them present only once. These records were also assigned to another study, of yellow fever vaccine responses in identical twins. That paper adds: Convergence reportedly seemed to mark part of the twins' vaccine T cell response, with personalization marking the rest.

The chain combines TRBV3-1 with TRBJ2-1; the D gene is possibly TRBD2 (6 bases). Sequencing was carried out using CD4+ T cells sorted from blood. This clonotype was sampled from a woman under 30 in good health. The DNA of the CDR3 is TGTGCCAGCTGCCAAGGCGGGCGGGACTACAATGAGCAGTTCTTC. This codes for CASCQGGRDYNEQFF.